The 5 T cell receptor beta chains given below trace back to one sample, sequenced in a study of cytotoxic CD8 clonotypes in ibrutinib-treated CLL. This table comes from immunoSEQ multiplex PCR, and its TCRdb copy is limited to in-frame clones, with some not included. The table shows fewer than 400,000 clones, with roughly two thirds occurring only once. Sequencing was performed on PBMCs, taken after 36 months of ibrutinib treatment. The receptors were sampled from a human donor with chronic lymphocytic leukemia.

The rearrangement joins TRBV19 to TRBJ2-7, with D perhaps assigned TRBD1 or TRBD2 (5 bases each). V lost 3 bases, J lost 2 bases, and 17 bases lay in between. The CDR3 extends over 16 amino acids. From germline, CDR1 is LNHDA and CDR2 SQIVND (reference sequence). CDR3 loop: CASSITPGRSAYEQYF. The CDR3 bases are TGTGCCAGTAGTATCACACCGGGACGCTCAGCCTACGAGCAGTACTTC.

This chain joins TRBV15 and TRBJ1-5; D is unclear. V lost 4 bases and J lost 5, with 9 bases in between. The germline gives CDR1 LNHNV, CDR2 YYDKDF (reference sequence). The CDR3 length is 13 residues. CDR3 protein: CATSNGGHQPQHF. CDR3 nucleotides: TGTGCCACCAGCAACGGTGGGCATCAGCCCCAGCATTTT.

This chain uses TRBV4-1 with TRBJ2-3, with no clear D. CDR1 MGHRA and CDR2 YSYEKL come from the germline V gene. There are 15 residues in the CDR3. V lost 0 bases, J lost 6 bases, and 13 bases lay in between. The CDR3 is CASSQDIPPGDTQYF. In DNA, the CDR3 is TGCGCCAGCAGCCAAGATATCCCCCCTGGGGATACGCAGTATTTT.

The chain links TRBV6-5 to TRBJ1-2; the D is unclear. This CDR3 is 15 amino acids long. V lost 7 bases, J lost 4 bases, and 19 bases lay in between. Germline CDR1 and CDR2: MNHEY and SVGAGI. CDR3 bases: TGTGCCAGCACCCCCACCAGACATTCGAGCTATGGCTACACCTTC. This codes for CASTPTRHSSYGYTF.

The chain couples TRBV11-2 to TRBJ1-3; no definite D call. The CDR3 is 14 amino acids. Germline CDR1 is SGHAT and CDR2 is FQNNGV. Trimming removed 1 base from V and 3 bases from J, with 7 bases in between. Written as DNA, the CDR3 is TGTGCCAGCAGCTTAGGAACGGTTGGAAACACCATATATTTT. The encoded protein is CASSLGTVGNTIYF.